This is a list of T cell receptor beta chains from one sample in a study of Ad26.COV2.S vaccination and SARS-CoV-2 variants. Method: immunoSEQ multiplex PCR; TCRdb's copy keeps in-frame clones and lacks some. The data contain 350,000 to 500,000 clones, roughly nine tenths of them singletons. Here the sequenced sample was peripheral blood, taken in a trial of Ad26.COV2.S vaccine versus placebo. Receptors were obtained from a person between 18 and 60 years old who received the Ad26.COV2.S COVID-19 vaccine or a placebo. Both conserved end residues are part of each CDR3. Fields, in order: J gene, D gene, V gene, CDR3 DNA, CDR3 protein. The D gene is left open where the match is weak.

TRBJ2-7 | - | TRBV27 | TGTGCCAGCAGTCCCAACTCCCTCTACGAGCAGTACTTC | CASSPNSLYEQYF
TRBJ2-7 | TRBD2 | TRBV7-3 | TGTGCCAGCAGCCGCGGGGGGGACTACGAGCAGTACTTC | CASSRGGDYEQYF
TRBJ2-7 | TRBD1 | TRBV14 | TGTGCCAGCAGCCCCCTCCTCCCGGGACAGGGAACCTACGAGCAGTACTTC | CASSPLLPGQGTYEQYF
TRBJ2-1 | - | TRBV7-3 | TGTGCCAGCAGCTTAACGGGGACCCACCCGGGTGAGCAGTTCTTC | CASSLTGTHPGEQFF
TRBJ2-4 | TRBD1 | TRBV2 | TGTGCCAGCAGTGAAGGACAGGGGGTAGCCAAAAACATTCAGTACTTC | CASSEGQGVAKNIQYF
TRBJ1-6 | - | TRBV5-5 | TGTGCCAGCAGCTTGCCGCGGTCAGGGTCGTCGGATTCACCCCTCCACTTT | CASSLPRSGSSDSPLHF
TRBJ1-1 | - | TRBV7-9 | TGTGCCAGCAGCTCACCTCGGGGGGAAGTGGCTTTCTTT | CASSSPRGEVAFF
TRBJ1-3 | - | TRBV7-6 | TGTGCCAGCAGCCGGACGACCCTAAACTCTGGAAACACCATATATTTT | CASSRTTLNSGNTIYF
TRBJ1-5 | TRBD1 | TRBV19 | TGTGCCAGTAGTTTCAGACAGGGAGTCAATCAGCCCCAGCATTTT | CASSFRQGVNQPQHF
TRBJ2-5 | - | TRBV21-1 | TGTGCCAGCGAGGGCGGGGGACAAGAGACCCAGTACTTC | CASEGGGQETQYF
TRBJ2-3 | - | TRBV9 | TGTGCCAGCAGCGTAGAAGGTGGCACAGATACGCAGTATTTT | CASSVEGGTDTQYF
TRBJ2-1 | TRBD2 | TRBV30 | TGTGCCTGGAAGGGACTAGCGGCAAATTACAATGAGCAGTTCTTC | CAWKGLAANYNEQFF
TRBJ1-4 | - | TRBV7-2 | TGTGCCAGCAGCTTATTATTCGCGGTAGGGGCCTTCAGTGAAAAACTGTTTTTT | CASSLLFAVGAFSEKLFF
TRBJ2-5 | - | TRBV11-3 | TGTGCCAGCAGCACCCAGACAGAAGCCCAAGAGACCCAGTACTTC | CASSTQTEAQETQYF
TRBJ1-1 | - | TRBV6-6 | TGTGCCAGCATGACAGTGACAAACCGGGCTGAAGCTTTCTTT | CASMTVTNRAEAFF
TRBJ2-2 | - | TRBV7-2 | TGTGCCAGCAGCCTCAGACAGAAATGGCGAGACACCGGGGAGCTGTTTTTT | CASSLRQKWRDTGELFF
TRBJ2-5 | TRBD2 | TRBV6-2/TRBV6-3 | TGTGCCAGCAGTGACGTCGGGACTAGAGGCGAGACCCAGTACTTC | CASSDVGTRGETQYF
TRBJ1-1 | TRBD1 | TRBV6-5 | TGTGCCAGCGGACAGGGGACCGGGGTTCTGGCTTTCTTT | CASGQGTGVLAFF
TRBJ1-2 | - | TRBV6-5 | TGTGCCAGCAGTCCCGGACGGGTCTATGGCTACACCTTC | CASSPGRVYGYTF